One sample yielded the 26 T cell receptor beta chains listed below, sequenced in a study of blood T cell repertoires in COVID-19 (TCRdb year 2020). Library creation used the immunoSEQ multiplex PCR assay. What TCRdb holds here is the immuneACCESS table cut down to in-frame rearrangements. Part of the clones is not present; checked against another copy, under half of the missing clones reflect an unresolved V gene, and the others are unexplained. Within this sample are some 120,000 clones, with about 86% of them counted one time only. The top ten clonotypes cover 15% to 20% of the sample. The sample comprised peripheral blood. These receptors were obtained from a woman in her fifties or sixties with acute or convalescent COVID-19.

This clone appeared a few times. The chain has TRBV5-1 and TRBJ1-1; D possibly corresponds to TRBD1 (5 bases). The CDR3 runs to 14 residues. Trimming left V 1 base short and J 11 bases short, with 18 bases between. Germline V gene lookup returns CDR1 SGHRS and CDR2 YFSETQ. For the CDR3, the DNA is TGCGCCAGCAGCTTGTCGAAAGGGGTTGGGTCGGCTTTCTTT. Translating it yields CASSLSKGVGSAFF. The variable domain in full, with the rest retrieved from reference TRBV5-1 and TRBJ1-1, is KAGVTQTPRYLIKTRGQQVTLSCSPISGHRSVSWYQQTPGQGLQFLFEYFSETQRNKGNFPGRFSGRQFSNSRSEMNVSTLELGDSALYLCASSLSKGVGSAFFGQGTRLTVV.

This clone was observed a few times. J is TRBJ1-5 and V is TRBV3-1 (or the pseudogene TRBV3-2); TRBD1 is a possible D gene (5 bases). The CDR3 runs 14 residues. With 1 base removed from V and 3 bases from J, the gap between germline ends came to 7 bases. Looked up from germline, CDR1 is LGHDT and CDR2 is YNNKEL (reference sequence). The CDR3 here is CASSQARDNQPQHF. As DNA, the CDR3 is TGTGCCAGCAGCCAAGCCAGGGACAATCAGCCCCAGCATTTT.

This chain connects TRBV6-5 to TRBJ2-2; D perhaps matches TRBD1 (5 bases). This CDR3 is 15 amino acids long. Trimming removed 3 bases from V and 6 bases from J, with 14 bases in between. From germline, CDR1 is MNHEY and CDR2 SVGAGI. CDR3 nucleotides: TGTGCCAGCAGTTATTTGGGCAGGGTAGCCGGGGAGCTGTTTTTT. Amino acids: CASSYLGRVAGELFF.

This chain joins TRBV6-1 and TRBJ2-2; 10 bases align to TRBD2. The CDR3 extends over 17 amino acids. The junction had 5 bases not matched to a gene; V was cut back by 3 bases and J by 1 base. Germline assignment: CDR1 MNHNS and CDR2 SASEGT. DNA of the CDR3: TGTGCCAGCAGTGACGGGAGGACTAGCGGGAACACCGGGGAGCTGTTTTTT. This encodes CASSDGRTSGNTGELFF.

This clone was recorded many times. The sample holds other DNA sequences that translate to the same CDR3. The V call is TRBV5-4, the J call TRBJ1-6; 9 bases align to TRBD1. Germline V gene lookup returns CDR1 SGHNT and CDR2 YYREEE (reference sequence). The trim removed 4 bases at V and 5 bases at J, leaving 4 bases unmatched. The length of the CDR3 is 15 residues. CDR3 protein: CASSSGTGNNSPLHF. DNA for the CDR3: TGTGCCAGCAGCAGTGGGACAGGGAATAATTCACCCCTCCACTTT.

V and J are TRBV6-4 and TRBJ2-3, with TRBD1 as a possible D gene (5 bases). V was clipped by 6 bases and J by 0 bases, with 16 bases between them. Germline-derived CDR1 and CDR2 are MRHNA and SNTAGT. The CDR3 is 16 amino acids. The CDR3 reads CASSETGEGSTDTQYF. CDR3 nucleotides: TGTGCCAGCAGCGAAACAGGAGAAGGAAGCACAGATACGCAGTATTTT.

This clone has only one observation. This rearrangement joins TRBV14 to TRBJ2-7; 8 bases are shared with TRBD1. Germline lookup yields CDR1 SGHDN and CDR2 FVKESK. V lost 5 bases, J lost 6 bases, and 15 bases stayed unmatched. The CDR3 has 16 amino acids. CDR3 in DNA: TGTGCCAGCAGCTCGAGGACAGGGAAGAAACACCTCGAGCAGTACTTC. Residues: CASSSRTGKKHLEQYF.

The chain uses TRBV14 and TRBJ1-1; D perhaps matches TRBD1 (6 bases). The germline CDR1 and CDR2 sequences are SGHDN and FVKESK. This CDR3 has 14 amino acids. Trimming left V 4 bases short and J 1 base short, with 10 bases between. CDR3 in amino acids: CASSPGTWNTEAFF. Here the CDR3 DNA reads TGTGCCAGCAGCCCGGGGACATGGAACACTGAAGCTTTCTTT.

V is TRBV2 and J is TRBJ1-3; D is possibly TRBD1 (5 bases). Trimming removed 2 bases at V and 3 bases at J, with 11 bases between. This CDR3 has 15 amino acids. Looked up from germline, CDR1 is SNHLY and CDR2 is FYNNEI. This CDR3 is CASSERGSGGNTIYF. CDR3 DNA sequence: TGTGCCAGCAGTGAAAGGGGATCGGGTGGAAACACCATATATTTT.

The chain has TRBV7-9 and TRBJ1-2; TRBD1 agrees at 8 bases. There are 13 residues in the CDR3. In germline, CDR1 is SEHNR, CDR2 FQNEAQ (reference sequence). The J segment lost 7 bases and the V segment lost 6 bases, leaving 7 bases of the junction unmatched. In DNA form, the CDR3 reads TGTGCCAGCAGTTCGACAGGGGCGGTTGGCTACACCTTC. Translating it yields CASSSTGAVGYTF.

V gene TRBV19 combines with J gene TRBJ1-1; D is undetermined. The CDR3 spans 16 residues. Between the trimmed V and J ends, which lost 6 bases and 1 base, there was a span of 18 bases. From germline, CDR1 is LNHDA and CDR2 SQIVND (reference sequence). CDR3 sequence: CASRLGSGSGNTEAFF. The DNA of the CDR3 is TGTGCCAGTAGATTAGGGTCCGGGAGTGGGAACACTGAAGCTTTCTTT. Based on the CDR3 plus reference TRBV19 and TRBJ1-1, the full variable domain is DGGITQSPKYLFRKEGQNVTLSCEQNLNHDAMYWYRQDPGQGLRLIYYSQIVNDFQKGDIAEGYSVSREKKESFPLTVTSAQKNPTAFYLCASRLGSGSGNTEAFFGQGTRLTVV.

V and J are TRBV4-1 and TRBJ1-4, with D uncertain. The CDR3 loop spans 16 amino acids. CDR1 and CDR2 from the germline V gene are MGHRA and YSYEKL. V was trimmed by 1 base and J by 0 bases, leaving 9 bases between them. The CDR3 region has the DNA TGCGCCAGCAGCCAAGGAACCACGGCAACTAATGAAAAACTGTTTTTT. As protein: CASSQGTTATNEKLFF.

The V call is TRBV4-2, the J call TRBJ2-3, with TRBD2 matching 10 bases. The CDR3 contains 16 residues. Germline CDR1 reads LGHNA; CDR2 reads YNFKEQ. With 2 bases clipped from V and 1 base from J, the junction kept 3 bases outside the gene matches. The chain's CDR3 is CASSQSSGGGTDTQYF. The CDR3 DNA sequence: TGTGCCAGCAGCCAATCTAGCGGGGGCGGCACAGATACGCAGTATTTT.

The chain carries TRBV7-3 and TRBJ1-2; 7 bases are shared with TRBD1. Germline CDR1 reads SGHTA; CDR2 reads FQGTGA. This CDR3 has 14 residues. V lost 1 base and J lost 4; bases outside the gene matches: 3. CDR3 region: CASSLNAGGYGYTF. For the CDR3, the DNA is TGTGCCAGCAGCTTAAATGCAGGGGGCTATGGCTACACCTTC.

CDR3 loop: CASSWQGGNTGELFF. For the CDR3, the DNA is TGCGCCAGCAGTTGGCAGGGAGGGAACACCGGGGAGCTGTTTTTT. The chain links TRBV5-1 to TRBJ2-2; tentative D call: TRBD2 (6 bases). Trimming shortened V by 5 bases and J by 1 base, and 12 bases separated the two germline ends. This CDR3 contains 15 residues. The germline V gene encodes CDR1 SGHRS and CDR2 YFSETQ. The variable domain in full, completed from reference TRBV5-1 and TRBJ2-2, reads KAGVTQTPRYLIKTRGQQVTLSCSPISGHRSVSWYQQTPGQGLQFLFEYFSETQRNKGNFPGRFSGRQFSNSRSEMNVSTLELGDSALYLCASSWQGGNTGELFFGEGSRLTVL.

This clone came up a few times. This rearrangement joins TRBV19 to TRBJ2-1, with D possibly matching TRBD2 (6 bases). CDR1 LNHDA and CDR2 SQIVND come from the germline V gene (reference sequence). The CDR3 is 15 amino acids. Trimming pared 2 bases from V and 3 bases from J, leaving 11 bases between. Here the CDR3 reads CASSIRWGDYNEQFF. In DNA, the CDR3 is TGTGCCAGTAGTATACGGTGGGGGGACTACAATGAGCAGTTCTTC.

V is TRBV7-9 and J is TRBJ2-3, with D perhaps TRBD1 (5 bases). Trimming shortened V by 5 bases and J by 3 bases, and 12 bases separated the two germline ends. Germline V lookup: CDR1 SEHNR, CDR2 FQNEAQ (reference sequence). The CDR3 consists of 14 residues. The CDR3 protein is CASSLTSGTDTQYF. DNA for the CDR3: TGTGCCAGCAGCCTGACATCAGGGACAGATACGCAGTATTTT.

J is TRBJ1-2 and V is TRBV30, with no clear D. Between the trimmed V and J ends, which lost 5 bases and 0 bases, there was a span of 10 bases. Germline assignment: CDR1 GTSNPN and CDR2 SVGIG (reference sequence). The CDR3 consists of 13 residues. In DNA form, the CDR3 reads TGTGCCTGGTCCGTCGGAGCTAACTATGGCTACACCTTC. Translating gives CAWSVGANYGYTF.

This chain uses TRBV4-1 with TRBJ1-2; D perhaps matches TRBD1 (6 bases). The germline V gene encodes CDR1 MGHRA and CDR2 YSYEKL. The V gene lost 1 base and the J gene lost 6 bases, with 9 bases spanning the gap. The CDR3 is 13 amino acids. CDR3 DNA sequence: TGCGCCAGCAGCCAAGTACAGGGTGATGGCTACACCTTC. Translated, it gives CASSQVQGDGYTF.

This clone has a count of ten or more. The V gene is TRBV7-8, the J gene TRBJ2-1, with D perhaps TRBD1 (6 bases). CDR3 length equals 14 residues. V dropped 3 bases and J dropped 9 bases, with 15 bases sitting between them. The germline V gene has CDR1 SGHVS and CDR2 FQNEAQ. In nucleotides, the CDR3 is TGTGCCAGCAGCTTCCGAGAGGGGGTGAGTGAGCAGTTCTTC. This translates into CASSFREGVSEQFF.

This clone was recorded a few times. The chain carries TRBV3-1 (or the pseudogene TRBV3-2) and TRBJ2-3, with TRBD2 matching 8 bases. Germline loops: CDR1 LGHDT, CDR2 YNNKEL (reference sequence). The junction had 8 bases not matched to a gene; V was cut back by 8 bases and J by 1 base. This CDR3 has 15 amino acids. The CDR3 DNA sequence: TGTGCCAGCTCCGGGGGCGGGGGGCGCACAGATACGCAGTATTTT. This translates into CASSGGGGRTDTQYF.

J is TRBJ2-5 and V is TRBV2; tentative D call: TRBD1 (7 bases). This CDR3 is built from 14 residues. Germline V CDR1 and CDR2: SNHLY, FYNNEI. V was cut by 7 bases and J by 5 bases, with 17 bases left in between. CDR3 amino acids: CASTSQGGQETQYF. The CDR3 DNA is TGTGCCAGCACCTCTCAGGGGGGCCAGGAGACCCAGTACTTC.

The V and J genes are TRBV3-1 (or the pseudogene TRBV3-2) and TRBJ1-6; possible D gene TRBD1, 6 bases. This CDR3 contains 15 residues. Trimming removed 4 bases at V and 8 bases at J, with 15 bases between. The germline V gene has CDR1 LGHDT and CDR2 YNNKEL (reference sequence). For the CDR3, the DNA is TGTGCCAGCAGCCTTAGCCAGACAGGACATTCACCCCTCCACTTT. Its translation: CASSLSQTGHSPLHF.

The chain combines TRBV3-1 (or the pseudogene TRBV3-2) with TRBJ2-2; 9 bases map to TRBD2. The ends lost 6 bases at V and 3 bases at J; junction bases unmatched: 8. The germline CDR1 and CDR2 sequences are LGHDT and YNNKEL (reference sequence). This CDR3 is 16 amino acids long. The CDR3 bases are TGTGCCAGCAGAAAAAGGACTAGCGAGTACACCGGGGAGCTGTTTTTT. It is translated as CASRKRTSEYTGELFF.

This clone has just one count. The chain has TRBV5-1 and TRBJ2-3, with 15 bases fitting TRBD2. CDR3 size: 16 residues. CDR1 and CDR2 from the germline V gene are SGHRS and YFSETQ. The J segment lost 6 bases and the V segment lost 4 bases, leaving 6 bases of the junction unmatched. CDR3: CASSPAGLAGGDTQYF. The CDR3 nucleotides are TGCGCCAGCAGCCCAGCCGGACTAGCGGGGGGGGATACGCAGTATTTT.

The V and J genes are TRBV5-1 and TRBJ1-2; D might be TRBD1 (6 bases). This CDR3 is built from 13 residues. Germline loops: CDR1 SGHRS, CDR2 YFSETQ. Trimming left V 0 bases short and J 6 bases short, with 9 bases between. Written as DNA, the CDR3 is TGCGCCAGCAGCTTGGAGGGGGTGGATGGCTACACCTTC. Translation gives CASSLEGVDGYTF.